Listed below are T cell receptor beta chains from one sample, sequenced in a study of cytomegalovirus exposure and HLA in healthy donors. Measured with immunoSEQ multiplex PCR; TCRdb has only the in-frame clones, and not every one. The listing contains approximately 45,000 clones. The sample comprised PBMCs. The source is a middle-aged woman in good health and CMV-seronegative. The CDR3 runs from the conserved cysteine through the conserved F or W. D genes are given only for firm matches. The listing skips clone size in some rows; elsewhere it reads once, few, many or a size class.

>TRBV5-5|TRBD1|-|TRBJ2-2
TGTGCCAGCAGCTTGGTTCCCCGGACAGGGGCGGGGGAGCTGTTTTTT
CASSLVPRTGAGELFF
>TRBV6-1|-|-|TRBJ1-4
TGTGCCAGCAGGGGCTCTAATGAAAAACTGTTTTTT
CASRGSNEKLFF
>TRBV5-1|-|-|TRBJ2-1
TGCGCCAGCAGCTCGCGGTGGACAAGCTCCTACAATGAGCAGTTCTTC
CASSSRWTSSYNEQFF
>TRBV28|-|-|TRBJ1-2
TGTGCCAGCAGTCCCGGGGTGCCGCCTGTCTATGGCTACACCTTC
CASSPGVPPVYGYTF
>TRBV6-5|-|-|TRBJ1-4
TGCGCCAGCAGTTACTCGTCCAGGGGTGGTGAAAAACTGTTTTTT
CASSYSSRGGEKLFF
>TRBV7-9|-|-|TRBJ1-1
TGTGCCAGCAGCCAGGTGACCACTGAAGCTTTCTTT
CASSQVTTEAFF
>TRBV4-1|TRBD2|-|TRBJ2-1
TGCGCCAGCAGCCAAGATGGGACTAGCGGGAGGTCCGGGAATGAGCAGTTCTTC
CASSQDGTSGRSGNEQFF
>TRBV19|TRBD1|medium-sized|TRBJ2-7
TGTGCCAGTACCCCCGGGACAGGGAATACCTACGAGCAGTACTTC
CASTPGTGNTYEQYF
>TRBV7-8|-|-|TRBJ2-1
TGTGCCAGCAGCTTAGGGAGGGCCGCATACAATGAGCAGTTCTTC
CASSLGRAAYNEQFF
>TRBV9|TRBD2|-|TRBJ2-3
TGTGCCAGCAGCGTAGAATCGGCGGGGGGCAGTACAGATACGCAGTATTTT
CASSVESAGGSTDTQYF
>TRBV30|-|-|TRBJ1-2
TGTGCCTGGAGCCGGGACACGGTGAGAGGCTACACCTTC
CAWSRDTVRGYTF
>TRBV29-1|-|-|TRBJ1-4
TGCAGCGTGTCAGGGGTGAGGACTAATGAAAAACTGTTTTTT
CSVSGVRTNEKLFF
>TRBV6-5|TRBD2|-|TRBJ2-7
TGTGCCAGCACCACGCTAGCGGACCGCGCCTACGAGCAGTACTTC
CASTTLADRAYEQYF
>TRBV28|TRBD2|-|TRBJ2-7
TGTGCCAGCAGCACCCCCGGGACGGTCGGACTAGCGGACGAGCAGTACTTC
CASSTPGTVGLADEQYF
>TRBV4-2|-|-|TRBJ2-7
TGTGCCAGCAGCCAAGGCAACAACAGGGACGAGCAGTACTTC
CASSQGNNRDEQYF
>TRBV21-1|-|-|TRBJ1-2
TGTGCCAGCACCGATACGAGGGTCCCACGGGATGGCTACACCTTC
CASTDTRVPRDGYTF
>TRBV11-2|-|-|TRBJ1-2
TGTGCCAGCAGCTTATCTAGGAATAACTATGGCTACACCTTC
CASSLSRNNYGYTF
>TRBV11-2|TRBD2|-|TRBJ2-1
TGTGCCAGCAGCCGGACTAGCGGGGTCAATGAGCAGTTCTTC
CASSRTSGVNEQFF
>TRBV19|TRBD2|-|TRBJ2-3
TGTGCCAGTAGTATCTCTAGCGGGGAGGCGCATACGCAGTATTTT
CASSISSGEAHTQYF
>TRBV13|TRBD2|-|TRBJ2-1
TGTGCCAGCAGCTCCACTAGCGGGGCTCACAGCTCCGACAATGAGCAGTTCTTC
CASSSTSGAHSSDNEQFF
>TRBV19|-|-|TRBJ2-5
TGTGCCAGTAGTACACAAGAGACCCAGTACTTC
CASSTQETQYF
>TRBV4-3|TRBD2|-|TRBJ2-1
TGCGCCAGCAGCCAAGGGACTAGCAGAGACAATGAGCAGTTCTTC
CASSQGTSRDNEQFF
>TRBV11-3|-|-|TRBJ2-2
TGTGCCAGCAGCTTAGGACAATTCGGGGAGCTGTTTTTT
CASSLGQFGELFF
>TRBV5-4|-|-|TRBJ2-3
TGTGCCAGCAGCCTTCCGGGAACCAGCACAGATACGCAGTATTTT
CASSLPGTSTDTQYF
>TRBV5-1|-|-|TRBJ2-7
TGCGCCAGCAGCTTGGAGGGGGTTAGCTACGAGCAGTACTTC
CASSLEGVSYEQYF
>TRBV7-9|-|-|TRBJ1-2
TGTGCCAGCAGCTTGGCAACCCGTAGATACTATGGCCACACCTTC
CASSLATRRYYGHTF
>TRBV5-6|TRBD1|-|TRBJ1-2
TGTGCCAGCAGGGAGCAGGGGGCTGGGGATGGCTACACCTTC
CASREQGAGDGYTF
>TRBV5-6|TRBD1|-|TRBJ1-1
TGTGCCAGCAGCCCCTGGGACAGGCGCGTGGGTGAAGCTTTCTTT
CASSPWDRRVGEAFF
>TRBV6-6|-|-|TRBJ2-2
TGTGCCAGCAGTTACTCCGACAGGCCCGGGGAGCTGTTTTTT
CASSYSDRPGELFF
>TRBV7-3|TRBD2|-|TRBJ2-5
TGTGCCAGCAGCCCACAAATAGCGGGAGAAGAGACCCAGTACTTC
CASSPQIAGEETQYF
>TRBV7-9|-|-|TRBJ1-1
TGTGCCAGCAGCTCTCGCACTGAAGCTTTCTTT
CASSSRTEAFF
>TRBV29-1|-|-|TRBJ1-5
TGCAGCGTTGCGTCCGGGGTCAATCAGCCCCAGCATTTT
CSVASGVNQPQHF
>TRBV2|TRBD1|-|TRBJ1-1
TGTGCCAGCAGTGAACCCGGGACAGGGAACGCTTTCTTT
CASSEPGTGNAFF
>TRBV5-1|-|-|TRBJ2-7
TGCGCCAGCAGCTTGGCGCGACTCCTCCCTGGGGAGCAGTACTTC
CASSLARLLPGEQYF
>TRBV25-1|-|-|TRBJ1-5
TGTGCCAGCAGTGGCGACGTCCCTAGGTCCCCCGCGGGGCAGCCCCAGCATTTT
CASSGDVPRSPAGQPQHF
>TRBV9|TRBD2|-|TRBJ2-7
TGTGCCAGCAGCGCCCGTCCTAGCGGGAGGTCTGTTGGCGAGCAGTACTTC
CASSARPSGRSVGEQYF
>TRBV11-3|-|-|TRBJ1-1
TGTGCCAGCAGCTTTATCTTCGGGGAAGCTTTCTTT
CASSFIFGEAFF
>TRBV6-5|TRBD2|-|TRBJ2-5
TGTGCCAGCAGTTCAACTAGGACTAGCCTAGAGACCCAGTACTTC
CASSSTRTSLETQYF
>TRBV6-5|-|-|TRBJ2-1
TGTGCCAGCAGTTCCGAGCAGGGTATCACGTACAATGAGCAGTTCTTC
CASSSEQGITYNEQFF
>TRBV13|TRBD1|-|TRBJ2-3
TGTGCCAGCAGTCTTGGGACAGGGGCCACAGATACGCAGTATTTT
CASSLGTGATDTQYF
>TRBV5-1|-|-|TRBJ1-1
TGCGCCAGCAGCTCCGGTCAGGGAGGAGGAACTGAAGCTTTCTTT
CASSSGQGGGTEAFF
>TRBV9|-|-|TRBJ2-5
TGTGCCAGCAATGACCCTAGAGAGACCCAGTACTTC
CASNDPRETQYF
>TRBV29-1|-|-|TRBJ1-2
TGCAGCGTTGGGATCCAGGACTATGGCTACACCTTC
CSVGIQDYGYTF